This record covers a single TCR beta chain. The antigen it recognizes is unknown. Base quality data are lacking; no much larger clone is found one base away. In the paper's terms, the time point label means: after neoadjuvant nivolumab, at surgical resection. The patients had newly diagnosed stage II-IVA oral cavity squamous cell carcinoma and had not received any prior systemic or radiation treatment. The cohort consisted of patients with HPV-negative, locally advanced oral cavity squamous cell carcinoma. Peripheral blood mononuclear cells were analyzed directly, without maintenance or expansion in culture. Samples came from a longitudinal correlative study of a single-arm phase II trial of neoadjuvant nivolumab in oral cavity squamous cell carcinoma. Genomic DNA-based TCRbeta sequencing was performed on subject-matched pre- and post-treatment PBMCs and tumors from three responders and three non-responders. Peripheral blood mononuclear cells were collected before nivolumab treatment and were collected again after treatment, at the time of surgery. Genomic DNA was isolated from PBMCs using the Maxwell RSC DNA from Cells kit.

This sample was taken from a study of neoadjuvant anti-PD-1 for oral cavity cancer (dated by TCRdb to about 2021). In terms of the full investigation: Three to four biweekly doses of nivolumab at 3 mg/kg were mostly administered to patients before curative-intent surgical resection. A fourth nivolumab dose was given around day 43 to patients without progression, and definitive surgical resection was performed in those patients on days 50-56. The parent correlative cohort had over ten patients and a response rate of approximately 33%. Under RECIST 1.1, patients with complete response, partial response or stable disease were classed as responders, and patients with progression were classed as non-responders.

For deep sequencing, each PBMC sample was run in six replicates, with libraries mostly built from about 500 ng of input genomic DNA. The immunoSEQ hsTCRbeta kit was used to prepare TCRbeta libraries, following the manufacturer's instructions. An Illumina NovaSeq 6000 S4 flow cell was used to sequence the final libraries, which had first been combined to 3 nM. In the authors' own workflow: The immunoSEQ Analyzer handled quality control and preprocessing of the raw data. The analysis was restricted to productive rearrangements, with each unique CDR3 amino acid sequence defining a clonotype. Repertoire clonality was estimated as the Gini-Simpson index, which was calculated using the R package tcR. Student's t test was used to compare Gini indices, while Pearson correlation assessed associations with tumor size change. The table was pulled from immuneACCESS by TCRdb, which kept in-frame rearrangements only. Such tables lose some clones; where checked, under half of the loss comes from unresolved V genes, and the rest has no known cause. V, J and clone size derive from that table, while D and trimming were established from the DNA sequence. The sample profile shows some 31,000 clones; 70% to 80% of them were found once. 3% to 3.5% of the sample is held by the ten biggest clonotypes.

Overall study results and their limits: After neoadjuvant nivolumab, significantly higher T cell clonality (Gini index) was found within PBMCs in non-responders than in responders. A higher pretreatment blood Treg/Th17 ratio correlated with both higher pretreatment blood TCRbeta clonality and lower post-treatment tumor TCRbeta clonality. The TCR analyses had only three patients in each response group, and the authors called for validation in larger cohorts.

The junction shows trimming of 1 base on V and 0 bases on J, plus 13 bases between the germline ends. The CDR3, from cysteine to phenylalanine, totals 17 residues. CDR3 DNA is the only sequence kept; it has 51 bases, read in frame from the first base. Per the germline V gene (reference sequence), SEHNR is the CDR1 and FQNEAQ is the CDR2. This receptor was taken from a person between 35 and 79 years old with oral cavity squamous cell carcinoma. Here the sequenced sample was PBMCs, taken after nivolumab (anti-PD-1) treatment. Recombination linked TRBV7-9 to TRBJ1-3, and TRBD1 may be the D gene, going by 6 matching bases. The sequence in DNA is TGTGCCAGCAGCTTAGGGGCTGGGGGCGTCTCTGGAAACACCATATATTTT. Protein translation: CASSLGAGGVSGNTIYF. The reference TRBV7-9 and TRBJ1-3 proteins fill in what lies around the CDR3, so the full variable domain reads DTGVSQNPRHKITKRGQNVTFRCDPISEHNRLYWYRQTLGQGPEFLTYFQNEAQLEKSRLLSDRFSAERPKGSFSTLEIQRTEQGDSAMYLCASSLGAGGVSGNTIYFGEGSWLTVV.